This T cell receptor (beta chain) was documented in a study of cytomegalovirus exposure and HLA in healthy donors. PCR was performed using 60 Vbeta and 13 Jbeta primers. The protocol was immunoSEQ multiplex PCR, while the TCRdb copy is restricted to in-frame clones and leaves out a portion. The sample lists 75,000 to 90,000 clones; less than 85% were seen once. The CDR3 covers 17 residues. Looked up from germline, CDR1 is PRHDT and CDR2 is FYEKMQ (reference sequence). V was clipped by 5 bases and J by 4 bases; unmatched bases: 14. The source material was PBMCs. This TCR derives from a human donor in good health. The chain joins TRBV13 to TRBJ1-2, with 9 bases matching TRBD1. This chain's CDR3 is CASSPSPDRGNFYGYTF. CDR3 DNA sequence: TGTGCCAGCAGCCCGTCCCCCGACAGGGGGAATTTCTATGGCTACACCTTC.